This TCR beta chain stems from a study of cytomegalovirus exposure and HLA in healthy donors. The V gene lost 1 base and the J gene lost 0 bases, with 4 bases spanning the gap. Per the germline V gene, CDR1 is SGDLS and CDR2 is YYNGEE. The CDR3 covers 13 residues. With 60 Vbeta and 13 Jbeta primers, the PCR was carried out. Clones were read by immunoSEQ multiplex PCR, and TCRdb kept only the in-frame ones, dropping some. The table has 90,000 to 150,000 clones, 74% seen once; the top ten hold approximately 2%. The chain carries TRBV9 and TRBJ1-1, with D uncertain. What was sequenced was PBMCs. This TCR was sampled from a human donor in good health. The CDR3 DNA reads TGTGCCAGCAGCGTACAGGTGAACACTGAAGCTTTCTTT. Protein sequence: CASSVQVNTEAFF.